Following are 2 T cell receptor beta chains from one sample sequenced in a study of cytomegalovirus exposure and HLA in healthy donors. Both 60 Vbeta primers and 13 Jbeta primers went into the PCR. The table came from immunoSEQ multiplex PCR; TCRdb's copy has only in-frame clones and leaves some out. This table has 50,000 to 70,000 clones, around 81% appearing once. The sequenced sample was PBMCs. These receptors were collected from a male donor in good health and CMV-seronegative.

The chain links TRBV9 to TRBJ2-3; D perhaps matches TRBD2 (6 bases). Germline lookup yields CDR1 SGDLS and CDR2 YYNGEE. The CDR3 is made up of 14 amino acids. Trimming cost V 0 bases and J 4 bases, with 9 bases left between them. The CDR3 sequence: CASSVVLASDTQYF. The DNA for the CDR3 is TGTGCCAGCAGCGTAGTCCTAGCGTCAGATACGCAGTATTTT. Based on the CDR3 plus reference TRBV9 and TRBJ2-3, the full variable domain is DSGVTQTPKHLITATGQRVTLRCSPRSGDLSVYWYQQSLDQGLQFLIQYYNGEERAKGNILERFSAQQFPDLHSELNLSSLELGDSALYFCASSVVLASDTQYFGPGTRLTVL.

The chain couples TRBV30 to TRBJ2-5, with TRBD1 matching 9 bases. V lost 3 bases, J lost 4 bases, and 6 bases stayed unmatched. This CDR3 spans 14 amino acids. Germline V CDR1 and CDR2: GTSNPN, SVGIG (reference sequence). CDR3 sequence reads: CAWRPRTGVETQYF. The CDR3 nucleotides are TGTGCCTGGAGGCCAAGGACAGGGGTAGAGACCCAGTACTTC.